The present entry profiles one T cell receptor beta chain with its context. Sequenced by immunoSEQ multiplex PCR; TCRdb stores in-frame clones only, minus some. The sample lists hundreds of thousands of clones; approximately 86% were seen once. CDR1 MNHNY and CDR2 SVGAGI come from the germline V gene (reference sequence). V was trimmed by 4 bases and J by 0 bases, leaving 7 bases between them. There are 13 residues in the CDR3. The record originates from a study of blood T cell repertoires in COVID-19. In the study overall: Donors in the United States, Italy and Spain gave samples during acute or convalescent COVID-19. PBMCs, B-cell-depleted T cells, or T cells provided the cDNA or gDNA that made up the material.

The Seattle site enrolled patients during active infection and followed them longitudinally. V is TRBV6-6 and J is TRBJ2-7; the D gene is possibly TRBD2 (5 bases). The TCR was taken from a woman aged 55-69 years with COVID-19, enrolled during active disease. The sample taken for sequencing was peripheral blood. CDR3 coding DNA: TGTGCCAGCAGTTTGCGGGCCTCCTACGAGCAGTACTTC. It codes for CASSLRASYEQYF.